This T cell receptor beta chain was recorded in a study of vaccination effects on CD4 cells after COVID-19. Across the whole study: The median interval between the second dose and post-vaccine sampling was 72 days. Study-level results: Relatively few convalescent patients took part in the study, which had no early post-infection timepoints.

In the case of this clone: Its antigen is currently unknown.

Sequencing was performed with immunoSEQ multiplex PCR; in TCRdb, only in-frame clones are kept and a portion is missing. Among tens of thousands of clones listed, around four fifths were seen once. ViraFEST assay sequencing came after antigen-specific CD4+ T cells were expanded with viral peptide pools. Researchers isolated CD4+ T cells once roughly nine days of culture had elapsed. Of the BNT162b2 and mRNA-1273 vaccines, participants received two doses of one or the other. Cultivation was performed at around 2 million PBMC per well with around 9.3 IU/ml IL-2 and about 9.6 ug/ml peptides added. The authors exchanged half the medium for IL-2 medium on days 3 and 7. This TCR was sampled from a human donor who received a COVID-19 vaccine. The source was CD4+ T cells from PBMCs cultured with HCoV-OC43 spike peptides, collected after COVID-19 vaccination. Subset noted: HCoV-OC43 spike overlapping peptide pool stimulation.

DNA of the CDR3: TGTGCCAGCTCATCATCAAGCTCTGGAAACACCATATATTTT. It specifies CASSSSSSGNTIYF. V and J are TRBV18 and TRBJ1-3; D gene uncertain. V was cut by 5 bases and J by 0 bases, with 8 bases left in between. CDR1 and CDR2 (germline): KGHSH, LQKENI. The CDR3 totals 14 residues.